One and the same sample provided the 27 T cell receptor beta chains below, sequenced in a study of CD8+ T cells in alopecia areata. Documented treatment: oral pan-JAK inhibitor, 5-10 mg twice daily. Extracted RNA was reverse transcribed, and the resulting cDNA served as sequencing template. Assay: immunoSEQ multiplex PCR; the TCRdb copy retains only in-frame clones and omits some. The data show about 210,000 clones, approximately 40% seen once. The source material was CD4+ T cells sorted from blood, sampled around week 37, from a patient treated with tofacitinib. All receptors derive from a human donor with alopecia areata.

This chain joins TRBV13 and TRBJ2-7; 8 bases are shared with TRBD2. Germline CDR1 and CDR2: PRHDT and FYEKMQ (reference sequence). The CDR3 has 15 residues. The trim removed 5 bases at V and 2 bases at J, leaving 8 bases unmatched. The CDR3 DNA is TGTGCCAGCAGCCCCCGAGGAGCGGGGGCCTACGAGCAGTACTTC. Protein sequence: CASSPRGAGAYEQYF.

The chain has TRBV6-5 and TRBJ1-2, with D possibly TRBD1 on 5 matching bases. CDR3 length equals 15 residues. Germline loops: CDR1 MNHEY, CDR2 SVGAGI. V was trimmed by 4 bases and J by 8 bases, leaving 20 bases between them. The CDR3 sequence: CASSLSQGLRGGYTF. CDR3 DNA: TGTGCCAGCAGTTTGTCACAAGGGCTGCGGGGGGGCTACACCTTC.

This clone occurred a few times. The rearrangement uses TRBV6-1 and TRBJ1-1; no reliable D call. CDR1 is MNHNS and CDR2 is SASEGT in the germline V gene. The length of the CDR3 is 11 residues. V dropped 5 bases and J dropped 10 bases, with 11 bases sitting between them. CDR3 sequence reads: CASSYGVGAFF. CDR3 coding DNA: TGTGCCAGCAGTTACGGGGTTGGAGCTTTCTTT.

The V gene is TRBV5-1, the J gene TRBJ2-1; D is possibly TRBD2 (7 bases). CDR3 length: 17 amino acids. Trimming pared 4 bases from V and 4 bases from J, leaving 21 bases between. CDR1 and CDR2 (germline): SGHRS, YFSETQ. Written as DNA, the CDR3 is TGCGCCAGCAGCCCGGGGGGCGGGAGTGTTATTTACAATGAGCAGTTCTTC. This encodes CASSPGGGSVIYNEQFF.

The chain couples TRBV9 to TRBJ2-1; D is undetermined. The germline V gene has CDR1 SGDLS and CDR2 YYNGEE. The V gene lost 0 bases and the J gene lost 0 bases, with 7 bases spanning the gap. The length of the CDR3 is 15 residues. This CDR3 reads CASSVVVSSYNEQFF. CDR3 bases: TGTGCCAGCAGCGTAGTGGTAAGCTCCTACAATGAGCAGTTCTTC. The entire variable domain, with the rest obtained from reference TRBV9 and TRBJ2-1, is as follows: DSGVTQTPKHLITATGQRVTLRCSPRSGDLSVYWYQQSLDQGLQFLIQYYNGEERAKGNILERFSAQQFPDLHSELNLSSLELGDSALYFCASSVVVSSYNEQFFGPGTRLTVL.

V and J are TRBV28 and TRBJ1-5, with D maybe TRBD1 (5 bases). Germline values: CDR1 MDHEN, CDR2 SYDVKM. The CDR3 consists of 14 residues. V was shortened by 4 bases and J by 6 bases, with 13 bases between the two germline ends. The CDR3 bases are TGTGCCAGCAGTTCCCCCAGCGGGGCTCAGCCCCAGCATTTT. Translation gives CASSSPSGAQPQHF. The full variable domain, in which reference TRBV28 and TRBJ1-5 provide the parts outside the CDR3, is DVKVTQSSRYLVKRTGEKVFLECVQDMDHENMFWYRQDPGLGLRLIYFSYDVKMKEKGDIPEGYSVSREKKERFSLILESASTNQTSMYLCASSSPSGAQPQHFGDGTRLSIL.

This clone was seen more than once but under ten times. The V call is TRBV6-5, the J call TRBJ2-3; D call uncertain. V gave up 4 bases and J gave up 1 base, with 3 bases separating them. The CDR3 is made up of 12 amino acids. Germline-derived CDR1 and CDR2 are MNHEY and SVGAGI. The CDR3 nucleotides read TGTGCCAGCAGTTCAGGCACAGATACGCAGTATTTT. It encodes CASSSGTDTQYF.

In its sample, this clone was seen a few times. This chain links TRBV18 with TRBJ2-7, with D perhaps TRBD1 (6 bases). The CDR3 runs 14 residues. Germline CDR1 and CDR2: KGHSH and LQKENI. Trimming cost V 6 bases and J 4 bases, with 16 bases left between them. The CDR3 nucleotides are TGTGCCAGCTCCATGTCCCGGGACACGTACGAGCAGTACTTC. The encoded protein is CASSMSRDTYEQYF.

This clone was seen only a few times. J is TRBJ2-3 and V is TRBV7-3, with 13 bases that match TRBD2. Germline V gene data show CDR1 as SGHTA and CDR2 as FQGTGA. Unmatched junction bases numbered 11, after V lost 0 bases and J lost 11 bases. There are 17 residues in the CDR3. Written as DNA, the CDR3 is TGTGCCAGCAGCTTAACTGCGGAGACTAGCGGGAGGAATAGGCAGTATTTT. Protein product: CASSLTAETSGRNRQYF.

This sequence joins TRBV10-3 and TRBJ2-1, with a weak D call TRBD2 (5 bases). This CDR3 spans 13 amino acids. Germline CDR1 and CDR2: ENHRY and SYGVKD. Between the trimmed V and J ends, which lost 2 bases and 4 bases, there was a span of 6 bases. The chain's CDR3 is CAISERGYNEQFF. CDR3 DNA: TGTGCCATCAGTGAGCGAGGGTACAATGAGCAGTTCTTC.

The chain joins TRBV5-1 to TRBJ2-7; 12 positions agree with TRBD2. Trimming cost V 7 bases and J 1 base; bases outside gene matches: 6. The CDR3 extends over 15 amino acids. The germline gives CDR1 SGHRS, CDR2 YFSETQ. The CDR3 DNA reads TGCGCCAGCTTTTCGACTAGCGGGAGTTCCTACGAGCAGTACTTC. Its protein product is CASFSTSGSSYEQYF.

The sample holds one count of this clone. This chain joins TRBV18 and TRBJ2-3; TRBD1 matches 7 bases. V trimming: 3 bases; J trimming: 1 base; junction bases outside the gene matches: 4. The CDR3 has 15 amino acids. Germline V gene data show CDR1 as KGHSH and CDR2 as LQKENI. The CDR3 here is CASSPRGLGTDTQYF. CDR3 DNA: TGTGCCAGCTCACCGAGGGGGCTCGGCACAGATACGCAGTATTTT.

This chain connects TRBV30 to TRBJ1-2; no definite D call. CDR1 and CDR2 (germline): GTSNPN, SVGIG (reference sequence). This CDR3 has 13 amino acids. V was clipped by 2 bases and J by 4 bases, with 11 bases between them. The CDR3 protein is CAWSPGRTYGYTF. CDR3 nucleotides: TGTGCCTGGAGTCCAGGACGGACCTATGGCTACACCTTC.

In this sample, this clone turned up a few times. The V and J genes are TRBV20-1 and TRBJ2-3; TRBD2 might be the D (5 bases). Per the germline V gene, CDR1 is DFQATT and CDR2 is SNEGSKA (reference sequence). Between the trimmed V and J ends, which lost 0 bases and 10 bases, there was a span of 8 bases. This CDR3 has 11 residues. This CDR3 is CSARDEGPQYF. DNA for the CDR3: TGCAGTGCTAGAGATGAGGGTCCGCAGTATTTT.

The V call is TRBV28, the J call TRBJ1-2; TRBD1 is a possible D gene (5 bases). Trimming stripped 1 base from V and 4 bases from J, with 13 bases between. Germline CDR1 reads MDHEN; CDR2 reads SYDVKM. The CDR3 has 15 residues. The CDR3, as DNA: TGTGCCAGCAGTTTATCCCCTCGGGGGAGCTATGGCTACACCTTC. Amino acid sequence: CASSLSPRGSYGYTF.

The genes are TRBV29-1 and TRBJ2-1; TRBD2 agrees at 11 bases. The V gene end was trimmed by 4 bases and the J gene end by 1 base; junction bases not matched to a gene: 9. The CDR3 is made up of 17 amino acids. Germline assignment: CDR1 SQVTM and CDR2 ANQGSEA. The CDR3 loop reads CSVVGTSGGRSYNEQFF. The CDR3 DNA reads as TGCAGCGTTGTTGGGACTAGCGGTGGGCGGTCCTACAATGAGCAGTTCTTC.

V and J are TRBV6-5 and TRBJ1-1; 7 bases are a match to TRBD1. V gave up 6 bases and J gave up 11 bases; unmatched junction bases: 12. The length of the CDR3 is 13 residues. From germline, CDR1 is MNHEY and CDR2 SVGAGI. The CDR3 spells CASRTGTDYPAFF. The CDR3 region has the DNA TGTGCCAGCAGAACCGGGACAGACTATCCGGCTTTCTTT.

This clone appeared once. The chain joins TRBV27 to TRBJ2-2; tentatively, D is TRBD1 or TRBD2 (5 bases each). V dropped 7 bases and J dropped 4 bases, with 22 bases sitting between them. The length of the CDR3 is 17 residues. Germline loops: CDR1 MNHEY, CDR2 SMNVEV (reference sequence). The chain's CDR3 is CASKGDAAGIPTGELFF. For the CDR3, the DNA is TGTGCCAGCAAAGGGGACGCTGCCGGGATCCCCACCGGGGAGCTGTTTTTT.

The V and J genes are TRBV4-3 and TRBJ1-5, with 8 bases aligning to TRBD1. Germline-derived CDR1 and CDR2 are LGHNA and YSLEER. V lost 3 bases to trimming and J lost 6 bases; unmatched junction nucleotides: 4. CDR3 length: 14 amino acids. Here the CDR3 DNA reads TGCGCCAGCAGCCAGGACAGGGTTAGTCAGCCCCAGCATTTT. It is translated as CASSQDRVSQPQHF.

The chain carries TRBV15 and TRBJ2-1; 8 positions match TRBD2. The CDR3 spans 13 residues. J lost 9 bases, V lost 4 bases, and 5 bases had no gene match. The V gene's germline CDR1 is LNHNV and CDR2 YYDKDF (reference sequence). In DNA, the CDR3 is TGTGCCACCAGCACTATCCGGGAGGGTGAGCAGTTCTTC. The encoded protein is CATSTIREGEQFF. The whole variable domain, remainder taken from reference TRBV15 and TRBJ2-1, is DAMVIQNPRYQVTQFGKPVTLSCSQTLNHNVMYWYQQKSSQAPKLLFHYYDKDFNNEADTPDNFQSRRPNTSFCFLDIRSPGLGDTAMYLCATSTIREGEQFFGPGTRLTVL.

This chain joins TRBV30 and TRBJ2-7; D gene unclear. The germline gives CDR1 GTSNPN, CDR2 SVGIG (reference sequence). Deletions cut 2 bases from V and 3 bases from J, with 11 bases between. The CDR3 has 13 residues. This CDR3 reads CAWSKSPGYEQYF. The CDR3, as DNA: TGTGCCTGGAGTAAATCCCCGGGCTACGAGCAGTACTTC.

This clone was recorded a few times. V usage is TRBV29-1 and J usage is TRBJ2-3; 9 nucleotides match TRBD2. The V gene's germline CDR1 is SQVTM and CDR2 ANQGSEA. This CDR3 has 15 amino acids. J lost 6 bases, V lost 5 bases, and 12 bases had no gene match. In DNA, the CDR3 is TGCAGCGTTCCCTCTAGCGGGACCGCTCGGGATACGCAGTATTTT. Encoded protein: CSVPSSGTARDTQYF.

The J gene is TRBJ2-1, the V gene TRBV29-1, with 7 bases fitting TRBD1. J gave up 4 bases and V 3 bases, and 3 bases lay outside the gene matches. Germline CDR1 is SQVTM and CDR2 is ANQGSEA. This CDR3 has 13 amino acids. CDR3 amino acids: CSVEGQTYNEQFF. The DNA of the CDR3 is TGCAGCGTTGAGGGACAGACTTACAATGAGCAGTTCTTC.

This clone was picked up a small number of times. The chain employs TRBV2 and TRBJ2-1; 7 nucleotides match TRBD1. With V trimmed by 6 bases and J by 0 bases, 5 bases remained unmatched. CDR3 size: 15 residues. Germline V gene data show CDR1 as SNHLY and CDR2 as FYNNEI. As DNA, the CDR3 is TGTGCCAGCAGGGAAACAGGGGTCTCCTACAATGAGCAGTTCTTC. Its translation is CASRETGVSYNEQFF.

V and J are TRBV7-3 and TRBJ2-5; D gene unclear. The CDR3 spans 12 residues. Trimming pared 5 bases from V and 5 bases from J, leaving 9 bases between. Germline V gene data show CDR1 as SGHTA and CDR2 as FQGTGA. The DNA of the CDR3 is TGTGCCAGCAGCGCACGCTTGGAGACCCAGTACTTC. Protein product: CASSARLETQYF. Full variable domain (missing parts from reference TRBV7-3 and TRBJ2-5): GAGVSQTPSNKVTEKGKYVELRCDPISGHTALYWYRQSLGQGPEFLIYFQGTGAADDSGLPNDRFFAVRPEGSVSTLKIQRTERGDSAVYLCASSARLETQYFGPGTRLLVL.

The chain combines TRBV10-2 with TRBJ2-1; the match to TRBD2 covers 12 bases. The germline V gene has CDR1 WSHSY and CDR2 SAAADI. The ends lost 8 bases at V and 3 bases at J; junction bases unmatched: 8. This CDR3 spans 16 amino acids. The CDR3 coding sequence is TGCGCCAGCGGGCTAGCGGGAGGGCCTGTCTACAATGAGCAGTTCTTC. It codes for CASGLAGGPVYNEQFF.

This chain joins TRBV6-5 and TRBJ2-3; TRBD1 agrees at 10 bases. The trim removed 6 bases at V and 6 bases at J, leaving 9 bases unmatched. The CDR3 sequence is 15 residues long. Germline CDR1 and CDR2: MNHEY and SVGAGI. CDR3 loop: CASRPPGQGLDTQYF. The CDR3 nucleotides read TGTGCCAGCAGACCCCCGGGACAGGGGTTGGATACGCAGTATTTT.